The 23 T cell receptor beta chains below were found in one sample sequenced in a study of spatial heterogeneity in lung cancer. From the 5' RACE reads, TCRdb called clonotypes with MiXCR, one entry per CDR3 protein. The data hold under 30,000 distinct CDR3 sequences, with 3% to 3.5% observed a single time. Documented time point: sample taken at primary tumor resection. Whole RNA came from tumor, nontumor lung or frozen PBMC and was sequenced without being sorted. The sample was PBMCs, taken at surgery. The receptor set was obtained from a female donor with early-stage non-small cell lung cancer.

This clonotype showed up many times. The J gene is TRBJ2-7, the V gene TRBV5-1, with TRBD2 matching over 10 bases. Trimming took 4 bases from V and 3 from J; bases not matched to a gene: 10. Germline values: CDR1 SGHRS, CDR2 YFSETQ. The CDR3 is made up of 16 amino acids. The CDR3 DNA sequence: TGCGCCAGCAGCCCCACCGCGGCTAGCGGGAGCTACGAGCAGTACTTC. Translated, it gives CASSPTAASGSYEQYF.

This clonotype was found many times. This sequence joins TRBV7-8 and TRBJ2-3; 9 bases match TRBD2. Germline CDR1 and CDR2: SGHVS and FQNEAQ. V lost 4 bases, J lost 1 base, and 0 bases stayed unmatched. The CDR3 sequence is 14 residues long. This chain's CDR3 is CASSWTSGTDTQYF. CDR3 coding DNA: TGTGCCAGCAGCTGGACTAGCGGCACAGATACGCAGTATTTT.

The chain couples TRBV6-2 or TRBV6-3 to TRBJ2-1; no reliable D call. Germline V lookup: CDR1 MNHEY, CDR2 SVGEGT. The CDR3 runs 15 residues. Trimming removed 7 bases from V and 3 bases from J, with 16 bases in between. The CDR3 loop is CASTPGYGSYNEQFF. DNA for the CDR3: TGTGCCAGCACGCCGGGTTACGGAAGCTACAATGAGCAGTTCTTC.

This clonotype was recorded many times. The J gene is TRBJ2-1, the V gene TRBV4-1; TRBD2 matches 7 bases. The J segment lost 6 bases and the V segment lost 8 bases, leaving 7 bases of the junction unmatched. Germline loops: CDR1 MGHRA, CDR2 YSYEKL. CDR3 length: 13 amino acids. CDR3 sequence reads: CASRRERVNEQFF. DNA for the CDR3: TGCGCCAGCCGGCGGGAGCGGGTCAATGAGCAGTTCTTC.

This clonotype was recorded at least ten times. This chain connects TRBV9 to TRBJ2-7, with 8 bases lining up with TRBD2. Germline-derived CDR1 and CDR2 are SGDLS and YYNGEE. J was trimmed by 6 bases and V by 2 bases; bases with no gene match: 4. The length of the CDR3 is 13 residues. The CDR3 bases are TGTGCCAGCAGCGTGTCGAGCGGGAGCGAGCAGTACTTC. This encodes CASSVSSGSEQYF.

This clonotype was counted many times. The chain is built from TRBV18 and TRBJ1-6; TRBD1 aligns across 7 bases. This CDR3 is built from 13 residues. Per germline, CDR1 KGHSH and CDR2 LQKENI. The V and J ends lost 3 bases and 8 bases, in that order; junction bases with no gene match: 1. Here the CDR3 DNA reads TGTGCCAGCTCACCGGGACAGCATTCACCCCTCCACTTT. Its translation: CASSPGQHSPLHF.

This clonotype was seen ten or more times. This chain links TRBV7-8 with TRBJ2-2; D is uncertain. The CDR3 runs 20 residues. Per the germline V gene, CDR1 is SGHVS and CDR2 is FQNEAQ. Trimming cost V 3 bases and J 0 bases, with 23 bases left between them. As DNA, the CDR3 is TGTGCCAGCAGCTTCCTTCGCCTGGCCGGGCAACTACCGAACACCGGGGAGCTGTTTTTT. Translated, it gives CASSFLRLAGQLPNTGELFF.

At least ten counts were recorded for this clonotype. The CDR3 DNA follows: TGTGCCATCGCCAGCGTCTACTACGAGCAGTACTTC. This encodes CAIASVYYEQYF. The chain employs TRBV10-3 and TRBJ2-7; D unclear. Trimming cost V 8 bases and J 3 bases, with 11 bases left between them. The germline CDR1 and CDR2 sequences are ENHRY and SYGVKD. The CDR3 spans 12 residues.

For this clonotype: Being one base from a much bigger clone, this may be a read error. This sequence joins TRBV5-4 and TRBJ2-7, with a tentative D call TRBD2 (5 bases). V lost 2 bases to trimming and J lost 6 bases, with 12 bases between them. This CDR3 is 13 amino acids long. The germline V gene encodes CDR1 SGHNT and CDR2 YYREEE (reference sequence). As DNA, the CDR3 is TGTGCCAGCAGCTTCGGGGAGCCTGGCGAGCAGTACTTC. Protein product: CASSFGEPGEQYF.

This clonotype was picked up many times. J is TRBJ2-7 and V is TRBV5-1; possibly TRBD1 for D (6 bases). Germline CDR1 and CDR2: SGHRS and YFSETQ. The ends were cut back, 1 base at V and 6 bases at J, with 17 bases in the middle. The CDR3 contains 15 residues. The CDR3 DNA reads TGCGCCAGCAGCTTGTTCTGGGACAAGCCGCTCGAGCAGTACTTC. As protein: CASSLFWDKPLEQYF.

This clonotype was recorded at least ten times. The V call is TRBV10-3, the J call TRBJ2-3; 9 bases agree with TRBD2. Trimming took 4 bases from V and 2 from J; bases not matched to a gene: 13. The germline V gene encodes CDR1 ENHRY and CDR2 SYGVKD. The CDR3 runs 18 residues. As DNA, the CDR3 is TGTGCCATCAGTGTTGGGTTAGCGGGAGCTCGGCACACAGATACGCAGTATTTT. Its protein is CAISVGLAGARHTDTQYF.

In its sample, this clonotype was seen a few times. V and J are TRBV12-3 or TRBV12-4 and TRBJ2-5; maybe TRBD2 (5 bases). V shed 6 bases and J shed 4 bases, with 12 bases lying between them. This CDR3 comprises 13 residues. The CDR3 DNA reads TGTGCCAGCAGCCGGACTGAGCGAGAGACCCAGTACTTC. Protein: CASSRTERETQYF.

This clonotype was seen repeatedly, ten times or more. The rearrangement links TRBV27 to TRBJ2-7; TRBD2 matches 7 bases. This CDR3 is 14 amino acids long. V was pared by 5 bases and J by 5 bases, with 9 bases of the junction left unmatched. CDR1 is MNHEY and CDR2 is SMNVEV in the germline V gene (reference sequence). CDR3 loop: CASSPPGGIHEQYF. In nucleotides, the CDR3 is TGTGCCAGCAGTCCCCCCGGGGGGATCCACGAGCAGTACTTC.

This clonotype has ten or more counts. V is TRBV11-1 and J is TRBJ2-3, with 7 bases lining up with TRBD1. The germline V gene encodes CDR1 SGHAT and CDR2 FQDESV (reference sequence). V shed 3 bases and J 4 bases; nucleotides not matched to a gene: 7. This CDR3 region has 15 residues. The DNA for the CDR3 is TGTGCCAGCAGCTTTTCGAGGGGGCAGGCAGATACGCAGTATTTT. This translates into CASSFSRGQADTQYF.

This clonotype was seen at least ten times. The chain is built from TRBV6-5 and TRBJ1-1, with TRBD1 matching 7 bases. J lost 0 bases, V lost 0 bases, and 13 bases had no gene match. Germline assignment: CDR1 MNHEY and CDR2 SVGAGI. CDR3 length: 19 amino acids. Written as DNA, the CDR3 is TGTGCCAGCAGTTACTCATTGGTTGACCCGGGACAGATGAACACTGAAGCTTTCTTT. This encodes CASSYSLVDPGQMNTEAFF.

This clonotype was seen repeatedly, ten times or more. The V and J genes are TRBV25-1 and TRBJ2-6; no definite D call. Germline CDR1 is MGHDK and CDR2 is SYGVNS. The V end lost 6 bases, the J end lost 0 bases, and 9 bases lay between the germline ends. The CDR3 is made up of 15 amino acids. Written as DNA, the CDR3 is TGTGCCAGCAGCCCCGGTGACTCTGGGGCCAACGTCCTGACTTTC. Translated, it gives CASSPGDSGANVLTF.

This clonotype was detected a few times. The genes are TRBV19 and TRBJ2-5; 9 nucleotides line up with TRBD2. V gave up 6 bases and J gave up 0 bases; unmatched junction bases: 8. Germline lookup yields CDR1 LNHDA and CDR2 SQIVND (reference sequence). This CDR3 is built from 16 residues. This CDR3 is CASSKTSGRYQETQYF. Written as DNA, the CDR3 is TGTGCCAGTAGCAAAACTAGCGGGCGATACCAAGAGACCCAGTACTTC.

This clonotype was picked up many times. CDR3 in DNA: TGTGCCAGCACCGCGGCAGCAAGAGGCACCGGGGAGCTGTTTTTT. Amino acids: CASTAAARGTGELFF. J is TRBJ2-2 and V is TRBV6-2 or TRBV6-3; D ambiguous. Trimming cost V 7 bases and J 4 bases, with 16 bases left between them. From germline, CDR1 is MNHEY and CDR2 SVGEGT. The CDR3 extends over 15 amino acids.

This clonotype appeared many times. The chain links TRBV14 to TRBJ2-1; 11 bases match TRBD1. Germline CDR1 reads SGHDN; CDR2 reads FVKESK. The J segment lost 6 bases and the V segment lost 5 bases, leaving 6 bases of the junction unmatched. The CDR3 length is 15 residues. The CDR3 DNA sequence: TGTGCCAGCAGCACGGACAGGGGGCATCGCAATGAGCAGTTCTTC. It encodes CASSTDRGHRNEQFF. The whole variable domain, remainder taken from reference TRBV14 and TRBJ2-1, is EAGVTQFPSHSVIEKGQTVTLRCDPISGHDNLYWYRRVMGKEIKFLLHFVKESKQDESGMPNNRFLAERTGGTYSTLKVQPAELEDSGVYFCASSTDRGHRNEQFFGPGTRLTVL.

This clonotype was detected ten times or more. This chain's CDR3 is CSVYGRLSPRGTGELFF. CDR3 nucleotide sequence: TGCAGCGTTTATGGCCGTTTAAGCCCTCGAGGCACCGGGGAGCTGTTTTTT. The chain couples TRBV29-1 to TRBJ2-2, with D unclear. CDR1 and CDR2 from the germline V gene are SQVTM and ANQGSEA. Trimming took 5 bases from V and 4 from J, leaving 23 bases between them. This CDR3 has 17 amino acids.

There are many counts of this clonotype. The rearrangement joins TRBV7-8 to TRBJ2-1; D gene unclear. The V gene's germline CDR1 is SGHVS and CDR2 FQNEAQ. V was clipped by 6 bases and J by 6 bases, with 9 bases between them. This CDR3 comprises 12 residues. The CDR3 loop reads CASSHMGNEQFF. The CDR3 DNA reads as TGTGCCAGCAGTCATATGGGCAATGAGCAGTTCTTC.

This clonotype has a count of ten or more. The chain couples TRBV5-5 to TRBJ2-7, with 7 positions matching TRBD1. Germline V gives CDR1 SGHKS, CDR2 YYEKEE (reference sequence). This CDR3 has 15 amino acids. The trim removed 3 bases at V and 3 bases at J, leaving 9 bases unmatched. CDR3 loop: CASSSIRDRLYEQYF. CDR3 bases: TGTGCCAGCAGCTCGATCCGGGACAGACTCTACGAGCAGTACTTC.

This clonotype was found many times. V and J are TRBV6-5 and TRBJ1-3, with D uncertain. The germline V and J ends were trimmed by 6 bases and 0 bases, with 6 bases remaining between them. The length of the CDR3 is 13 residues. Germline CDR1 reads MNHEY; CDR2 reads SVGAGI. The CDR3: CASRELSGNTIYF. CDR3 nucleotide sequence: TGTGCCAGCAGGGAGCTCTCTGGAAACACCATATATTTT.